These T cell receptor beta chains were read from a single sample in a study of CD8+ T cells in alopecia areata. Profiled with immunoSEQ multiplex PCR; TCRdb holds only in-frame clones, not every one. The data show around 180,000 clones, approximately 61% seen once. The material sequenced was CD4+ T cells sorted from blood, taken at week 24, from a patient treated with tofacitinib. The receptors were gathered from a human donor with alopecia areata. Both conserved end residues are part of each CDR3. A D gene is named only where the DNA matches it firmly. Where a row states a size, it is once, few, many or the class of an expanded clone; other rows omit it.

CASSANPRGPVAEAFF,TGTGCCAGCAGCGCCAACCCCCGGGGTCCGGTAGCTGAAGCTTTCTTT,NA,TRBV9,NA,TRBJ1-1
CSVGLVRGTGGQFPNTGELFF,TGCAGCGTTGGGCTCGTTCGTGGGACAGGGGGTCAATTTCCGAACACCGGGGAGCTGTTTTTT,TRBD1,TRBV29-1,NA,TRBJ2-2
CASSPGTGRTGELFF,TGTGCCAGCAGTCCCGGGACAGGGAGAACCGGGGAGCTGTTTTTT,TRBD1,TRBV6-5,NA,TRBJ2-2
CSVGAGAETQYF,TGCAGCGTTGGGGCCGGGGCTGAGACCCAGTACTTC,NA,TRBV29-1,NA,TRBJ2-5
CASSFVEGYTF,TGTGCCAGCTCGTTCGTGGAGGGCTACACCTTC,NA,TRBV25-1,NA,TRBJ1-2
CAWSGSWEQFF,TGTGCCTGGAGTGGGAGTTGGGAGCAGTTCTTC,NA,TRBV30,NA,TRBJ2-1
CASAYSDGAGGYTF,TGTGCCAGCGCCTACTCGGACGGAGCAGGGGGCTACACCTTC,NA,TRBV27,NA,TRBJ1-2
CASSVEADTQYF,TGTGCCAGCAGCGTAGAGGCAGATACGCAGTATTTT,NA,TRBV9,few,TRBJ2-3
CAWTGGMNTEAFF,TGTGCCTGGACGGGCGGAATGAACACTGAAGCTTTCTTT,NA,TRBV30,NA,TRBJ1-1
CASTGRSNTEAFF,TGTGCCAGCACTGGACGGTCGAACACTGAAGCTTTCTTT,NA,TRBV6-6,NA,TRBJ1-1
CASSVGRAEQYF,TGTGCCAGCAGTGTCGGCAGGGCCGAGCAGTACTTC,NA,TRBV25-1,few,TRBJ2-7
CSFRGVGPGSPQHF,TGCAGCTTCAGGGGAGTGGGCCCTGGTTCTCCCCAGCATTTT,NA,TRBV29-1,few,TRBJ1-5
CASSLTASVQNTEAFF,TGTGCCAGCAGCTTAACGGCCTCGGTACAGAACACTGAAGCTTTCTTT,NA,TRBV7-3,NA,TRBJ1-1
CSVGEGGGYGYTF,TGCAGCGTTGGAGAGGGAGGAGGGTATGGCTACACCTTC,NA,TRBV29-1,NA,TRBJ1-2
CASRDGNTEAFF,TGTGCCAGCAGAGACGGGAACACTGAAGCTTTCTTT,NA,TRBV13,few,TRBJ1-1
CASQPDRATEAFF,TGCGCCAGTCAGCCGGACAGGGCGACTGAAGCTTTCTTT,TRBD1,TRBV5-1,NA,TRBJ1-1
CASRPLNYGYTF,TGTGCCAGCAGACCATTAAACTATGGCTACACCTTC,NA,TRBV6-6,NA,TRBJ1-2
CASSIPLSGTSPLHF,TGTGCCAGTAGTATTCCATTATCCGGGACTTCACCCCTCCACTTT,NA,TRBV19,NA,TRBJ1-6
CATLRDLEADEQFF,TGTGCCACCCTCCGGGACTTGGAGGCCGATGAGCAGTTCTTC,NA,TRBV10-3,NA,TRBJ2-1
CASSGTAGVRAFF,TGTGCCAGCAGTGGGACTGCAGGGGTTCGGGCTTTCTTT,NA,TRBV2,NA,TRBJ1-1
CASSSQDRVYTGELFF,TGTGCCAGCAGTTCCCAAGACCGGGTTTACACCGGGGAGCTGTTTTTT,NA,TRBV2,NA,TRBJ2-2
CAISELRHEQYF,TGTGCCATCAGTGAGCTCCGACACGAGCAGTACTTC,NA,TRBV10-3,NA,TRBJ2-7
CAISEGTSTEAFF,TGTGCCATCAGTGAGGGCACCTCCACTGAAGCTTTCTTT,NA,TRBV10-3,many,TRBJ1-1
CSVGSTGLETQYF,TGCAGCGTTGGATCTACAGGGTTGGAGACCCAGTACTTC,NA,TRBV29-1,NA,TRBJ2-5
CSVEDLNRAGYTF,TGCAGCGTTGAAGACCTCAACAGGGCTGGCTACACCTTC,NA,TRBV29-1,NA,TRBJ1-2
CAISYRDLDTEAFF,TGTGCCATCAGTTATAGGGATTTGGACACTGAAGCTTTCTTT,NA,TRBV10-3,NA,TRBJ1-1
CASSSNRGQYF,TGTGCCAGCAGTTCCAACAGGGGGCAGTACTTC,TRBD1,TRBV27,NA,TRBJ2-7
CSVGDSFYEQYF,TGCAGCGTTGGGGACAGTTTCTACGAGCAGTACTTC,TRBD1,TRBV29-1,few,TRBJ2-7
CAWSRQTDRGGYTF,TGTGCCTGGAGTAGACAGACCGACAGGGGAGGCTACACCTTC,TRBD1,TRBV30,NA,TRBJ1-2
CASSLPAGRAEAFF,TGTGCCAGCAGCTTACCAGCCGGGAGAGCTGAAGCTTTCTTT,NA,TRBV5-6,NA,TRBJ1-1
CSVEWAFTDTQYF,TGCAGCGTTGAGTGGGCGTTCACAGATACGCAGTATTTT,NA,TRBV29-1,NA,TRBJ2-3
CASSEVGQNEKLFF,TGCGCCAGCTCTGAAGTAGGACAGAATGAAAAACTGTTTTTT,NA,TRBV5-1,NA,TRBJ1-4
CASSPGLAGGSLAFDTQYF,TGTGCCAGCAGTCCGGGACTAGCGGGGGGGTCCCTGGCATTCGATACGCAGTATTTT,TRBD2,TRBV2,few,TRBJ2-3
CASSQEPSYEQYF,TGCGCCAGCAGCCAAGAACCGTCCTACGAGCAGTACTTC,NA,TRBV4-1,NA,TRBJ2-7
CASSLSGGAPDTQYF,TGTGCCAGCAGCTTAAGCGGGGGGGCCCCAGATACGCAGTATTTT,TRBD2,TRBV9,NA,TRBJ2-3
CAIGPGTADTQYF,TGTGCCATCGGACCTGGGACGGCAGATACGCAGTATTTT,NA,TRBV10-3,NA,TRBJ2-3
CASSLVRGAGPYTGELFF,TGTGCCAGCAGCTTGGTGAGGGGAGCAGGCCCCTACACCGGGGAGCTGTTTTTT,NA,TRBV5-6,few,TRBJ2-2
CASRNEDGDNEQFF,TGTGCCAGCCGAAACGAGGACGGTGACAATGAGCAGTTCTTC,NA,TRBV6-5,NA,TRBJ2-1
CASSRGTGGNYGYTF,TGCGCCAGCAGTCGCGGGACAGGGGGAAACTATGGCTACACCTTC,TRBD1,TRBV23-1,NA,TRBJ1-2
CSVWGGIAKNIQYF,TGCAGCGTTTGGGGGGGGATAGCCAAAAACATTCAGTACTTC,TRBD2,TRBV29-1,NA,TRBJ2-4
CSVVVPTTEYGYTF,TGCAGCGTTGTAGTCCCGACGACAGAGTATGGCTACACCTTC,NA,TRBV29-1,NA,TRBJ1-2
CASSSTGSRVNEKLFF,TGTGCCAGCAGTTCGACAGGGAGTCGTGTTAATGAAAAACTGTTTTTT,TRBD1,TRBV9,NA,TRBJ1-4
CASSLGGLGSYEQYF,TGCGCCAGCAGCTTGGGGGGCCTCGGCTCCTACGAGCAGTACTTC,NA,TRBV5-1,NA,TRBJ2-7
CASSLEGQGYGYTF,TGTGCCAGCAGCTTAGAGGGACAGGGATACGGCTACACCTTC,TRBD1,TRBV13,NA,TRBJ1-2
CAWSQGAGSPLHF,TGTGCCTGGAGTCAGGGGGCAGGTTCACCCCTCCACTTT,TRBD1,TRBV30,NA,TRBJ1-6
CSVLTSGPTAAFF,TGCAGCGTTCTGACCTCAGGGCCCACAGCTGCTTTCTTT,NA,TRBV29-1,NA,TRBJ1-1
CAQTTGVQETQYF,TGTGCCCAAACCACAGGGGTACAAGAGACCCAGTACTTC,TRBD1,TRBV30,NA,TRBJ2-5
CATSRDRTGVADTQYF,TGTGCCACCAGCAGAGACAGGACAGGGGTTGCAGATACGCAGTATTTT,TRBD1,TRBV15,NA,TRBJ2-3
CASRQTGALAAFF,TGTGCCAGCAGACAAACAGGGGCACTTGCAGCTTTCTTT,TRBD1,TRBV7-9,NA,TRBJ1-1
CASSLGYSSYEQYF,TGTGCCAGCAGCTTAGGGTATAGCTCCTACGAGCAGTACTTC,NA,TRBV7-2,NA,TRBJ2-7
CASSVDTGWTEAFF,TGTGCCAGCAGCGTAGATACAGGTTGGACTGAAGCTTTCTTT,NA,TRBV9,NA,TRBJ1-1
CASSLAPAGNEKLFF,TGCGCCAGCAGCTTGGCCCCGGCGGGTAATGAAAAACTGTTTTTT,NA,TRBV5-1,NA,TRBJ1-4
CASSQRLTDTQYF,TGTGCCAGCAGCCAGAGACTCACAGATACGCAGTATTTT,NA,TRBV14,few,TRBJ2-3